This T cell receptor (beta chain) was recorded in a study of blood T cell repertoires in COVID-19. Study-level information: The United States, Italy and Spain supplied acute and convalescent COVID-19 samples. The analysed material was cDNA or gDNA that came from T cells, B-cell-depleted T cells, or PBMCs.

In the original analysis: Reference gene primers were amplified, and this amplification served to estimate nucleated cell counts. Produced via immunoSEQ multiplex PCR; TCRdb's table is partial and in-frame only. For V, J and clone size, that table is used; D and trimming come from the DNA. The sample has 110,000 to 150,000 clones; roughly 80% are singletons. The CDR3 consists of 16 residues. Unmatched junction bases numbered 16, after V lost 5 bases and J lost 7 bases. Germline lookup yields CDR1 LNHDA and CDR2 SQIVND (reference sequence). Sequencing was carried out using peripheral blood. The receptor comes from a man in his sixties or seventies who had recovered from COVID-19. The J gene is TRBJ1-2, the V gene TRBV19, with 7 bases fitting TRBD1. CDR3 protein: CASSSPGGAIWSGYTF. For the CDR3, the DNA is TGTGCCAGTAGTTCTCCAGGGGGAGCCATATGGTCTGGCTACACCTTC.